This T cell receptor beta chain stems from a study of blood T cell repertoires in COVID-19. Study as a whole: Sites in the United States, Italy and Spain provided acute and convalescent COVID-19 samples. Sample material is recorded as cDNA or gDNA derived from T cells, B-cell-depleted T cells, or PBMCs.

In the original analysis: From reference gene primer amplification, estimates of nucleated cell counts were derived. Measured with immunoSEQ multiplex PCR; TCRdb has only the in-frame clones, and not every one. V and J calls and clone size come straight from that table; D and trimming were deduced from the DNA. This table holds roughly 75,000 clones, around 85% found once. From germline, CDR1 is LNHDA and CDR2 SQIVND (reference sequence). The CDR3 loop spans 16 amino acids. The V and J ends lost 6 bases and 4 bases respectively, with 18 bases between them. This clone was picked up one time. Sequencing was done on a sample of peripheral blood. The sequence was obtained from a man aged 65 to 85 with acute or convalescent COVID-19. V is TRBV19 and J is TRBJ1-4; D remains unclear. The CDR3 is CASRPGKTHFNEKLFF. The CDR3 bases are TGTGCCAGTAGACCAGGAAAGACACACTTTAATGAAAAACTGTTTTTT.